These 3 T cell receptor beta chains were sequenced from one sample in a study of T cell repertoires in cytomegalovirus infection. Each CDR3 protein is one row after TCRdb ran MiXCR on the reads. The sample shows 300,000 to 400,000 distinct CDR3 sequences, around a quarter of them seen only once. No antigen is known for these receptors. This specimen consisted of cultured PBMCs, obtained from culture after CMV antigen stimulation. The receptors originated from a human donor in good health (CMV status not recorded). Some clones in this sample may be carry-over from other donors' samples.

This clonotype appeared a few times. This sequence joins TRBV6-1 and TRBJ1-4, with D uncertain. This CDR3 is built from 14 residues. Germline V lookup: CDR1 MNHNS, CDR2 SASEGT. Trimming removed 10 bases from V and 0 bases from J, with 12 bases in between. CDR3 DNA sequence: TGTGCCATCGAGCGGGTTGCAACTAATGAAAAACTGTTTTTT. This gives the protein CAIERVATNEKLFF.

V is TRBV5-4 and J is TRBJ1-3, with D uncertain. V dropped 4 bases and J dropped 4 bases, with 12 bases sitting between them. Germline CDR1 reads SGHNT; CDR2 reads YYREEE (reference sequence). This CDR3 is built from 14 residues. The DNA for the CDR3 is TGTGCCAGCAGCGAGGATGGCAGGGGAAACACCATATATTTT. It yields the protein CASSEDGRGNTIYF.

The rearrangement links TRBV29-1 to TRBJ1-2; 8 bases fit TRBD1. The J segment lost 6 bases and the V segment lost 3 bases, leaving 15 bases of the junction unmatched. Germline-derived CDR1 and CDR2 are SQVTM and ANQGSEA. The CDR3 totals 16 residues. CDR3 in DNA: TGCAGCGTTGACGCCACAAAGGGAGACAGGGGAGATGGCTACACCTTC. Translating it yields CSVDATKGDRGDGYTF.